This T cell receptor beta chain stems from a study of healthy donors' naive CD4 and CD8 T cells. Study at large: For TCR alpha, new primers spanned all functional IMGT alpha genes. Overall study results and limits: Negatively charged CDR3s marked CD8+ lineage; positively charged CDR3s marked CD4+ lineage. About 13% of CD4/CD8 propensity variance appeared explained by V, J and CDR3 charge. Reportedly, most V and J gene segments showed naive CD4+ versus CD8+ bias.

About this clonotype: The antigen is undetermined. One end of the junction varies from germline; a read error may be responsible.

Each TCR library used 500 ng of total RNA and a linear amplification protocol. TCRdb independently ran MiXCR on the reads; one entry per CDR3 protein. Of about 180,000 distinct CDR3 sequences in the sample, nearly 75% are singletons; the top ten hold roughly 2.4%. In germline, CDR1 is MNHEY, CDR2 SVGAGI. The CDR3 extends over 15 amino acids. The sequenced sample was naive CD4+ and CD8+ T cells sorted from blood, pooled from several donors. The origin of this receptor is a pool of human donors in good health; the sample pools cells from several healthy donors. The rearrangement joins TRBV6-5 to TRBJ2-7; TRBD2 might be the D (6 bases). CDR3 in amino acids: CAGSYSGLGTGEQYF. CDR3 sequence (DNA): TGTGCCGGCAGTTACTCAGGGTTGGGGACTGGGGAGCAGTACTTC.